Listed here are 8 T cell receptor beta chains from one sample, sequenced in a study of CD8+CD57+ T cells in acquired aplastic anemia. Genomic DNA provided the template from which TCR beta VDJ and CDR3 profiles were obtained. In TCRdb, the reads were re-called with MiXCR into one record per CDR3 protein. The table records hundreds of thousands of distinct CDR3 sequences, about a third of them present only once. Patients chosen for sequencing had shown CD8+CD57+ cell expansion by flow cytometry. The specimen was sorted CD4+, CD8+, or CD8+CD57+ T cells (not recorded which) from PBMCs. The origin of the receptors is a human donor with aplastic anemia.

This clonotype has only a few counts. The chain recombines TRBV6-5 with TRBJ1-6, with TRBD1 as a possible D gene (5 bases). V was trimmed by 0 bases and J by 7 bases, leaving 13 bases between them. CDR1 and CDR2 (germline): MNHEY, SVGAGI. The CDR3 is 16 residues long. The CDR3 bases are TGTGCCAGCAGTTACTCGAATCAGGGTTTGAATTCACCCCTCCACTTT. Protein sequence: CASSYSNQGLNSPLHF.

This clonotype was seen many times. The chain links TRBV20-1 to TRBJ1-2, with 7 positions matching TRBD1. The CDR3 is made up of 13 amino acids. The V and J ends lost 3 bases and 7 bases, in that order; junction bases with no gene match: 8. Germline-derived CDR1 and CDR2 are DFQATT and SNEGSKA (reference sequence). The CDR3 DNA sequence: TGCAGTGCTAGCCTACAGACAGGGTTTGGCTACACCTTC. Amino acids: CSASLQTGFGYTF.

The gene calls are TRBV2 and TRBJ1-4; the match to TRBD1 covers 7 bases. The CDR3 has 15 residues. CDR1 SNHLY and CDR2 FYNNEI come from the germline V gene. V lost 5 bases and J lost 4; bases outside the gene matches: 7. The CDR3: CASSFRTGLNEKLFF. Written as DNA, the CDR3 is TGTGCCAGCAGTTTTAGGACAGGCCTTAATGAAAAACTGTTTTTT.

As concerns this clonotype: The germline gene is not matched at one end of the junction; a read error may be the cause. The V and J genes are TRBV20-1 and TRBJ2-1; D not certain. Germline V CDR1 and CDR2: DFQATT, SNEGSKA (reference sequence). The CDR3 has 13 amino acids. CDR3 nucleotide sequence: TGCAATGCTAGTCGGCTCAACTACAATGAGCAGTTCTTC. Residues: CNASRLNYNEQFF.

This clonotype has just a few counts. The gene calls are TRBV20-1 and TRBJ1-4, with 7 bases that match TRBD1. Trimming at V came to 1 base and at J to 6 bases, leaving 11 bases not matched to a gene. CDR3 length: 16 amino acids. Germline CDR1 is DFQATT and CDR2 is SNEGSKA (reference sequence). The CDR3 bases are TGCAGTGCTAGAGTCAAACCGGGACAGCTTTATGAAAAACTGTTTTTT. Amino acids: CSARVKPGQLYEKLFF.

Concerning this clonotype: Lacking the conserved final phenylalanine or tryptophan, this CDR3 likely reflects a read error. V and J are TRBV2 and TRBJ2-7; a weak D match, TRBD1 (5 bases). Germline lookup yields CDR1 SNHLY and CDR2 FYNNEI. V lost 7 bases and J lost 6, with 13 bases in between. The CDR3 runs to 12 residues. The DNA for the CDR3 is TGTGCCAGCACCCTGGACATATCCGAGCAGTACCTC. It specifies CASTLDISEQYL.

This clonotype was seen many times. The rearrangement joins TRBV9 to TRBJ1-1; D remains unclear. The V and J ends lost 0 bases and 2 bases respectively, with 8 bases between them. Germline V CDR1 and CDR2: SGDLS, YYNGEE. The CDR3 extends over 14 amino acids. The CDR3 region has the DNA TGTGCCAGCAGCGTAGGTGGCGCTAACACTGAAGCTTTCTTT. Translation gives CASSVGGANTEAFF.

V gene TRBV4-2 combines with J gene TRBJ1-2, with TRBD1 as a possible D gene (5 bases). The ends were cut back, 0 bases at V and 0 bases at J, with 14 bases in the middle. Germline CDR1 LGHNA, CDR2 YNFKEQ. CDR3 length: 17 residues. CDR3 bases: TGTGCCAGCAGCCAAGAATACGGGACGCAGACTAACTATGGCTACACCTTC. Translated, it gives CASSQEYGTQTNYGYTF.